What follows describes a single T cell receptor beta chain. As yet, its antigen is unknown. The sample is drawn from a study of cytomegalovirus exposure and HLA in healthy donors. Study information: In an earlier analysis, 90 million to 130 million unique TCR beta sequences were found from approximately 170 million T cells.

This CDR3 spans 15 amino acids. Germline CDR1 reads PRHDT; CDR2 reads FYEKMQ (reference sequence). V lost 3 bases and J 0 bases, leaving 9 bases between the germline ends. A multiplex PCR was run with 60 Vbeta primers and 13 Jbeta primers. TCRdb's copy holds only in-frame clones and misses some; the assay was immunoSEQ multiplex PCR. The sample has 100,000 to 120,000 clones, roughly 80% seen once. Findings and caveats of the study: Most CMV-associated TCR beta chains were later found to appear HLA-restricted. The sole available immune exposure information was CMV serostatus.

The source is a man aged 30-40 years in good health and CMV-seropositive. The V and J genes are TRBV13 and TRBJ1-3; D not resolved. Sequenced: PBMCs. CDR3 nucleotide sequence: TGTGCCAGCAGCTTTGGGCTCTTCTCTGGAAACACCATATATTTT. It specifies CASSFGLFSGNTIYF.